Sequencing of this T cell receptor (beta chain) was carried out in a study of cytomegalovirus exposure and HLA in healthy donors. Study information: A prior study identified approximately 110 million unique TCR beta sequences from 190 million or so T cells. Across 350 to 500 genotyped donors, roughly 80% landed in the Caucasian-associated ancestry cluster. Overall study findings and caveats: Common viral pathogens (according to a later analysis) appeared linked to several of the most significant clusters. In an earlier analysis, productive rearrangement rates for most beta V segments clustered near 90% or 30%.

This CDR3 is built from 14 residues. The germline CDR1 and CDR2 sequences are SEHNR and FQNEAQ (reference sequence). V dropped 6 bases and J dropped 4 bases, with 15 bases sitting between them. The study ran its PCR with 60 Vbeta and 13 Jbeta primers. The protocol was immunoSEQ multiplex PCR, while the TCRdb copy is restricted to in-frame clones and leaves out a portion. The sample records around 140,000 clones, approximately 79% being singletons. Comment on this clone: Antigen specificity is unknown.

Material: PBMCs. This sequence originates from a man aged 50 or older in good health and CMV-seropositive. J is TRBJ1-1 and V is TRBV7-9; possible D gene TRBD1, 6 bases. The CDR3 region has the DNA TGTGCCAGCAGTGCAGGGGCGGGGGGCACTGAAGCTTTCTTT. Its translation: CASSAGAGGTEAFF.